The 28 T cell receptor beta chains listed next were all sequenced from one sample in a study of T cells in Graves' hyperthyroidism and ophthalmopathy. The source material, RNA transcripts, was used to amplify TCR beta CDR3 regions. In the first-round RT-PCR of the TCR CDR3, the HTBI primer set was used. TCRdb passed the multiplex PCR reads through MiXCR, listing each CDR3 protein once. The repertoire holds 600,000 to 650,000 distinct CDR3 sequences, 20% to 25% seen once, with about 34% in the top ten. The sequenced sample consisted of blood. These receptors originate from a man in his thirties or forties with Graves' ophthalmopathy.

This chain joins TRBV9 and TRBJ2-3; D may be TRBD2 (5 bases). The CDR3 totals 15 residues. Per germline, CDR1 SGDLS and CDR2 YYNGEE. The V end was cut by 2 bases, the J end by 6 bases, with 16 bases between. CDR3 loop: CASSVDSGNGDTQYF. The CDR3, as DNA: TGTGCCAGCAGCGTCGATTCGGGGAACGGGGATACGCAGTATTTT.

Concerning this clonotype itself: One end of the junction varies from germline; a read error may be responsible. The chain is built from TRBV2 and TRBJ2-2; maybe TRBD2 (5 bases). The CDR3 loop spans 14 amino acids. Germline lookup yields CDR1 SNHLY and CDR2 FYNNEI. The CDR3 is CDSRPLVEAGELFF. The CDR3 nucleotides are TGTGACAGCAGACCGCTAGTGGAGGCCGGGGAGCTGTTTTTT.

The chain's CDR3 is CASSFLTITYEQYF. DNA of the CDR3: TGTGCCAGCAGTTTCCTAACCATTACCTACGAGCAGTACTTC. V and J are TRBV28 and TRBJ2-7; D uncertain. Germline assignment: CDR1 MDHEN and CDR2 SYDVKM. The ends were cut back, 3 bases at V and 2 bases at J, with 11 bases in the middle. This CDR3 spans 14 amino acids.

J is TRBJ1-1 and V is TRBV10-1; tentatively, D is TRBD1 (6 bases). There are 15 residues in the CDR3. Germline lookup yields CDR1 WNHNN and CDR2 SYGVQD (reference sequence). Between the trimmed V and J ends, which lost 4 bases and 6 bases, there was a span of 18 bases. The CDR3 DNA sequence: TGCGCCAGCAGTGCGGACTGGATTGAGGGGGCTGAAGCTTTCTTT. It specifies CASSADWIEGAEAFF.

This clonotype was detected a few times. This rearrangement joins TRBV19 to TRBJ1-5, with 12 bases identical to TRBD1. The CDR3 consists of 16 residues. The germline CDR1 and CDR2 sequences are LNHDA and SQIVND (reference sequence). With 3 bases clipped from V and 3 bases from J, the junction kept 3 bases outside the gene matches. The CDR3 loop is CASSIGTGGFNQPQHF. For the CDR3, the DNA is TGTGCCAGTAGTATTGGGACAGGGGGCTTCAATCAGCCCCAGCATTTT.

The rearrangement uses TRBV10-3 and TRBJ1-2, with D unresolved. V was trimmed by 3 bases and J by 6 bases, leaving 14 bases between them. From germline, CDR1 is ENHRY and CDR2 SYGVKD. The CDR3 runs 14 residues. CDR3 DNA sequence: TGTGCCATCAGTGACGGCCTCCGTTTCGATGGCTACACCTTC. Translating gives CAISDGLRFDGYTF.

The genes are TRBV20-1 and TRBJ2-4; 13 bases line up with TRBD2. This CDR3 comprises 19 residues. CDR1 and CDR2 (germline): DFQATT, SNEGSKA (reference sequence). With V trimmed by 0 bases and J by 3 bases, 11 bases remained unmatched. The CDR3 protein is CSARDRGTSGTVVKNIQYF. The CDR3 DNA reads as TGCAGTGCTAGAGATCGGGGGACTAGCGGGACCGTAGTCAAAAACATTCAGTACTTC.

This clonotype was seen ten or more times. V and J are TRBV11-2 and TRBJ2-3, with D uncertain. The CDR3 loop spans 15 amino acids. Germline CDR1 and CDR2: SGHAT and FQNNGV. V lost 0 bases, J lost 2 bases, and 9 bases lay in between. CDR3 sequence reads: CASSLDRLTTDTQYF. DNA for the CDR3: TGTGCCAGCAGCTTAGATCGACTTACCACAGATACGCAGTATTTT. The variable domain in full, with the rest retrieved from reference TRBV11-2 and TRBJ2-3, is EAGVAQSPRYKIIEKRQSVAFWCNPISGHATLYWYQQILGQGPKLLIQFQNNGVVDDSQLPKDRFSAERLKGVDSTLKIQPAKLEDSAVYLCASSLDRLTTDTQYFGPGTRLTVL.

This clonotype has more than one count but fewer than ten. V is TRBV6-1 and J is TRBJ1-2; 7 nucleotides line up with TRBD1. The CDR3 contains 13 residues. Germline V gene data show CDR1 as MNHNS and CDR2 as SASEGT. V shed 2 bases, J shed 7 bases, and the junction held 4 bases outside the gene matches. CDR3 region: CASSETGEGGYTF. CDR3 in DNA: TGTGCCAGCAGTGAAACAGGGGAGGGTGGCTACACCTTC.

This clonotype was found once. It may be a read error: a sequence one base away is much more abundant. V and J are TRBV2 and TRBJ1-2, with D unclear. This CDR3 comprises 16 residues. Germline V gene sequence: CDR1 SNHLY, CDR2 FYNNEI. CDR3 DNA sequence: TGTGCCAACAGTGAATTCCGGTGGGGTGGGAGCTATGGCTACACCTTC. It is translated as CANSEFRWGGSYGYTF.

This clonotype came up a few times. The CDR3: CASSMGPIKETQYF. The CDR3 bases are TGCGCCAGCAGCATGGGGCCCATCAAGGAGACCCAGTACTTC. The chain couples TRBV5-1 to TRBJ2-5, with D possibly matching TRBD1 (5 bases). Germline values: CDR1 SGHRS, CDR2 YFSETQ. This CDR3 comprises 14 residues. V was shortened by 4 bases and J by 5 bases, with 15 bases between the two germline ends.

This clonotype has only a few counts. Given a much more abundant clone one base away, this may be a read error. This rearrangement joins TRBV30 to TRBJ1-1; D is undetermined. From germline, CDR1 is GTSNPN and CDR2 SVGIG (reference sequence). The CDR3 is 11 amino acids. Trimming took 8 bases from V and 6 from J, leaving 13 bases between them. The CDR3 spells CARETGAEAFF. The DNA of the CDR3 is TGTGCCCGGGAAACTGGTGCTGAAGCTTTCTTT.

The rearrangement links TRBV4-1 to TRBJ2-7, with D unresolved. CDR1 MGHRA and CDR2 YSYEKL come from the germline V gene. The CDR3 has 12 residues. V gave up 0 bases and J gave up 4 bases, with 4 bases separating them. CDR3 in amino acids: CASSQEQYEQYF. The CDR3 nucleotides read TGCGCCAGCAGCCAAGAGCAGTACGAGCAGTACTTC.

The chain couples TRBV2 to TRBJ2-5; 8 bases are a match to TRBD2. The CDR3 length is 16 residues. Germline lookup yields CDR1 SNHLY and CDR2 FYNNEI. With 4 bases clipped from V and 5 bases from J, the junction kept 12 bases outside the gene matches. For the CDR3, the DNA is TGTGCCAGCAGTGGCCCTGGAGCGGGAGAGTTGGAGACCCAGTACTTC. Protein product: CASSGPGAGELETQYF.

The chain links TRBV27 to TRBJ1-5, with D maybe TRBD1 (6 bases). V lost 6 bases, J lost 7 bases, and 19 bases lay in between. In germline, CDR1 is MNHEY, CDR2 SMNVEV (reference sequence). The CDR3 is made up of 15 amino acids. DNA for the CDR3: TGTGCCAGCAGCGCTATTGCCAGGGGAGGCCAGCCCCAGCATTTT. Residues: CASSAIARGGQPQHF.

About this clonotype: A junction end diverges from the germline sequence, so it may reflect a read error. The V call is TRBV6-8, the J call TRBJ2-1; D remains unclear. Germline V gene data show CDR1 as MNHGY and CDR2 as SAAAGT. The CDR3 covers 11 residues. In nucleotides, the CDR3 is TGTGCCATCAGTGACGCGGACGAGCAGTTCTTC. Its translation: CAISDADEQFF.

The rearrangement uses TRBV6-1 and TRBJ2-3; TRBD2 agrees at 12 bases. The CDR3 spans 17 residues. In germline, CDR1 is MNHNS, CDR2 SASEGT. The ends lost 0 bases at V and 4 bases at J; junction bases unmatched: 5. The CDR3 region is CASSEASGLAGSDTQYF. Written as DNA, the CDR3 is TGTGCCAGCAGTGAAGCTTCGGGACTAGCGGGCTCAGATACGCAGTATTTT.

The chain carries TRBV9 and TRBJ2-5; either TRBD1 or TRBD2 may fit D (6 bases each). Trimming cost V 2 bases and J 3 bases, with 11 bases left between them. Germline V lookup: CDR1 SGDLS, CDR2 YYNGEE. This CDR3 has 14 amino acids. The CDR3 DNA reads TGTGCCAGCAGCGTTGGGGGGCACGAAGAGACCCAGTACTTC. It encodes CASSVGGHEETQYF.

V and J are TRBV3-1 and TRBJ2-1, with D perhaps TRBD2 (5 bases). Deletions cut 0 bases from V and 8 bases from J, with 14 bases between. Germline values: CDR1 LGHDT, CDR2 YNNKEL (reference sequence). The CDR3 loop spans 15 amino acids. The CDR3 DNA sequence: TGTGCCAGCAGCCAAGATCGGCCTAGCTGCCATGAGCAGTTCTTC. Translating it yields CASSQDRPSCHEQFF.

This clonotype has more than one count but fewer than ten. CDR3 sequence: CASSHSENEQFF. The CDR3 nucleotides are TGTGCCAGCAGCCACTCGGAAAATGAGCAGTTCTTC. The chain recombines TRBV6-2 or TRBV6-3 with TRBJ2-1, with D hard to call. V lost 6 bases to trimming and J lost 7 bases, with 10 bases between them. Germline loops: CDR1 MNHEY, CDR2 SVGEGT. CDR3 length equals 12 residues.

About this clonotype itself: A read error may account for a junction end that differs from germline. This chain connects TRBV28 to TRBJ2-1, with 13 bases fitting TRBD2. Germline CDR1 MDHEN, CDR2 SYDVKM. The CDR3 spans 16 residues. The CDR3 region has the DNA TGTGCCAGCAGTTTCTTTGGACTAGCGGGAGTTAATGAGCAGCTCTTC. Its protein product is CASSFFGLAGVNEQLF. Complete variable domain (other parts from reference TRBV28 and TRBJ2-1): DVKVTQSSRYLVKRTGEKVFLECVQDMDHENMFWYRQDPGLGLRLIYFSYDVKMKEKGDIPEGYSVSREKKERFSLILESASTNQTSMYLCASSFFGLAGVNEQLFGPGTRLTVL.

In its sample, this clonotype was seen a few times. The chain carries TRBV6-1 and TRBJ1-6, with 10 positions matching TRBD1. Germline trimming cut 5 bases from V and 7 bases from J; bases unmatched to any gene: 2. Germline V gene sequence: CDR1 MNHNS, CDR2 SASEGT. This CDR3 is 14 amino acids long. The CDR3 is CASSSDRGNSPLHF. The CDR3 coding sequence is TGTGCCAGCAGTTCGGACAGGGGGAATTCACCCCTCCACTTT.

CDR3 nucleotides: TGTGCCACCAGCTTCCCGGGACTAGCGAAGAACACCGGGGAGCTGTTTTTT. Protein sequence: CATSFPGLAKNTGELFF. The chain carries TRBV24-1 and TRBJ2-2; 10 positions match TRBD2. The CDR3 totals 17 residues. The V and J ends lost 7 bases and 1 base, in that order; junction bases with no gene match: 8. CDR1 and CDR2 (germline): KGHDR, SFDVKD.

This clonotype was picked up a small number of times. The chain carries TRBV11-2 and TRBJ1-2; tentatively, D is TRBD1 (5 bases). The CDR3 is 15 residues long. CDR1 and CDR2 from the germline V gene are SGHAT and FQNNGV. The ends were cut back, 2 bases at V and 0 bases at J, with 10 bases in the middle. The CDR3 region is CASSLTQGANYGYTF. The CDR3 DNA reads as TGTGCCAGCAGCTTAACGCAGGGAGCTAACTATGGCTACACCTTC.

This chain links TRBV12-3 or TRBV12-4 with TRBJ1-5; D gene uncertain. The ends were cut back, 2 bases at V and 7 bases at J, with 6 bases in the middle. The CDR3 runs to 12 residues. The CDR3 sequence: CASSLMRQPQHF. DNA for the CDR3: TGTGCCAGCAGTTTAATGAGGCAGCCCCAGCATTTT.

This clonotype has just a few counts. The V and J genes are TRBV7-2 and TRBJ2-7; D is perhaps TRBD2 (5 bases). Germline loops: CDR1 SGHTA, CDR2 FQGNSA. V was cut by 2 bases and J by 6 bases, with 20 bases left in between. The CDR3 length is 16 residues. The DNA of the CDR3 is TGTGCCAGCAGCTTAAAAGGCGGCGGGTCCCGGGGCGAGCAGTACTTC. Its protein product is CASSLKGGGSRGEQYF.

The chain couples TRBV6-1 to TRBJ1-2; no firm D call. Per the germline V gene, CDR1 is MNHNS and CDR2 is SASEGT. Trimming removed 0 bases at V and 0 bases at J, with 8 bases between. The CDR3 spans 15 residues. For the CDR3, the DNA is TGTGCCAGCAGTGAAGCGGGCGCACCTAACTATGGCTACACCTTC. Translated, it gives CASSEAGAPNYGYTF.

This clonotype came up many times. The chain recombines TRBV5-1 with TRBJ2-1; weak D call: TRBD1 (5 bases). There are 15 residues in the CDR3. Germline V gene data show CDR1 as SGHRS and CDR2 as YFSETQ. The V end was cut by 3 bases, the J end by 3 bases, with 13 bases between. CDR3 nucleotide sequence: TGCGCCAGCAGCTCCCTGGACACGGGCTACAATGAGCAGTTCTTC. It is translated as CASSSLDTGYNEQFF.